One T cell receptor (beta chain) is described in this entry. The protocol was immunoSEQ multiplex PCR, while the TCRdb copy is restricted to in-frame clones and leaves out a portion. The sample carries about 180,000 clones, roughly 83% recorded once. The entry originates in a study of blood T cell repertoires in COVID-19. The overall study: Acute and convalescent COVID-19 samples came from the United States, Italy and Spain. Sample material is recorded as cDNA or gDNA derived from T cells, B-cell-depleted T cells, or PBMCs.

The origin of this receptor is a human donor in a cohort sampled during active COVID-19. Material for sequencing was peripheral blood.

CDR3: CASSSGTGDIDTQYF. CDR3 nucleotide sequence: TGTGCCAGCAGCTCCGGGACAGGGGATATAGATACGCAGTATTTT. The chain uses TRBV11-2 and TRBJ2-3; 10 nucleotides match TRBD1. The CDR3 consists of 15 residues. Germline loops: CDR1 SGHAT, CDR2 FQNNGV. Trimming at V came to 4 bases and at J to 5 bases, leaving 6 bases not matched to a gene.